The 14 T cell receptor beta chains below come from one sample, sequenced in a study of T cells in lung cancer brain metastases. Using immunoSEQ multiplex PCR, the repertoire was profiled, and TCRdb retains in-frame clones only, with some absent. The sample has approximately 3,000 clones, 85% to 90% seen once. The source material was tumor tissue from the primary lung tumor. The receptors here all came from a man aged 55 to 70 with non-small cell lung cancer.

As DNA, the CDR3 is TGTGCCAGCAGTTACCTCGGGCAGGTCAATCAGCCCCAGCATTTT. Amino acid sequence: CASSYLGQVNQPQHF. The chain uses TRBV6-6 and TRBJ1-5; no reliable D call. The CDR3 totals 15 residues. V lost 2 bases and J lost 3, with 11 bases in between. Germline CDR1 is MNHNY and CDR2 is SVGAGI (reference sequence).

CDR3 in DNA: TGTGCCAGCAGCTTAATCCGGGTCCAAGAGACCCAGTACTTC. This translates into CASSLIRVQETQYF. The chain carries TRBV11-2 and TRBJ2-5; D call uncertain. Germline CDR1 and CDR2: SGHAT and FQNNGV. V lost 2 bases and J lost 1, with 8 bases in between. The CDR3 consists of 14 residues.

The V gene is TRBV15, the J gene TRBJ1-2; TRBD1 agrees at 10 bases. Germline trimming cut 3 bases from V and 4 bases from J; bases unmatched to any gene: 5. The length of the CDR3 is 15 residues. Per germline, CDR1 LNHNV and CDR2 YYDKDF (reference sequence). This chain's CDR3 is CATSSSTGGIYGYTF. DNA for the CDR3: TGTGCCACCAGCAGCTCGACAGGGGGCATCTATGGCTACACCTTC.

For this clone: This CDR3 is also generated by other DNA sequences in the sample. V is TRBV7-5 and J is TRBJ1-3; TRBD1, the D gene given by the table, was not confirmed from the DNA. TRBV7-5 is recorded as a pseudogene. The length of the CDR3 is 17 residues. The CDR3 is CVRSLALTGEFGNTIYF. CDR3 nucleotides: TGTGTCAGAAGCTTAGCGTTAACAGGGGAGTTTGGAAACACCATATATTTT.

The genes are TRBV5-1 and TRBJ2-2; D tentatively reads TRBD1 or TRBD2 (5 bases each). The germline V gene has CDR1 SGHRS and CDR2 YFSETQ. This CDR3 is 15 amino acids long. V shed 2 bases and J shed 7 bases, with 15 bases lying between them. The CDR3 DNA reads TGCGCCAGCAGCTTCCAGTGGGGAGACAGCGGGGAGCTGTTTTTT. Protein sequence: CASSFQWGDSGELFF.

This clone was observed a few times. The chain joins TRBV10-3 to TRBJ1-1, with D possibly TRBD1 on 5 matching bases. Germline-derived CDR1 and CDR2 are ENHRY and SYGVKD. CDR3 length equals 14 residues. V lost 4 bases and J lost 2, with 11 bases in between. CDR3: CAISVSGPNTEAFF. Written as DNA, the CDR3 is TGTGCCATCAGTGTCTCGGGACCCAACACTGAAGCTTTCTTT.

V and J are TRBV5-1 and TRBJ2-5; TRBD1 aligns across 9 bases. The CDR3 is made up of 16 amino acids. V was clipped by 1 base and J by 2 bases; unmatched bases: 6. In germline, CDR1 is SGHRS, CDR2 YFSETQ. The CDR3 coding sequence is TGCGCCAGCAGCTTGATCGGGACAGGGACTCAAGAGACCCAGTACTTC. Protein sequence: CASSLIGTGTQETQYF.

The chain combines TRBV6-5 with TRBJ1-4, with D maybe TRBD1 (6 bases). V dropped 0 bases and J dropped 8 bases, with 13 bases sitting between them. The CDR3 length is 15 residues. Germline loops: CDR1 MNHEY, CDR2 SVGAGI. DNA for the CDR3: TGTGCCAGCAGTTACTCAACAGGGAAGGGCGAAAAACTGTTTTTT. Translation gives CASSYSTGKGEKLFF.

CDR3 sequence: CASSDQGGANYGYTF. Here the CDR3 DNA reads TGTGCCAGCAGTGACCAGGGGGGAGCTAACTATGGCTACACCTTC. The chain joins TRBV7-8 to TRBJ1-2, with 7 bases that match TRBD1. Germline CDR1 is SGHVS and CDR2 is FQNEAQ. Germline trimming cut 6 bases from V and 0 bases from J; bases unmatched to any gene: 7. The CDR3 extends over 15 amino acids.

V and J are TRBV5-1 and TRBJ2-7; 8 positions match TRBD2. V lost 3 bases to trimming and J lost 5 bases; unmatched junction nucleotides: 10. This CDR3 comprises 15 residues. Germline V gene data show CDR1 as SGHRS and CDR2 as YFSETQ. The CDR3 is CASSSGAGGRNEQYF. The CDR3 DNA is TGCGCCAGCAGCTCAGGGGCGGGAGGTCGGAACGAGCAGTACTTC. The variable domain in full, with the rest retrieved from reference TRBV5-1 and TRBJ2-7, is KAGVTQTPRYLIKTRGQQVTLSCSPISGHRSVSWYQQTPGQGLQFLFEYFSETQRNKGNFPGRFSGRQFSNSRSEMNVSTLELGDSALYLCASSSGAGGRNEQYFGPGTRLTVT.

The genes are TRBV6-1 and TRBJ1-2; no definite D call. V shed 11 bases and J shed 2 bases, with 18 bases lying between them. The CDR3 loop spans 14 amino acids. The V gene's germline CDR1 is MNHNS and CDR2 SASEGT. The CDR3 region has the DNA TGTGCCGGTTCAAGAGAAGCATTAAACTATGGCTACACCTTC. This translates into CAGSREALNYGYTF.

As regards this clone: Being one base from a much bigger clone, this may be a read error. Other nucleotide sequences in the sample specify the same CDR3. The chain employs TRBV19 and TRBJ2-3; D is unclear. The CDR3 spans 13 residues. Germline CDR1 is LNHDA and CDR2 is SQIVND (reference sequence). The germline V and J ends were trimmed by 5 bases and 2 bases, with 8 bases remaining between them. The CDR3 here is CASSYTITDTQYF. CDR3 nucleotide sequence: TGTGCCAGTAGTTATACGATCACAGATACGCAGTATTTT.

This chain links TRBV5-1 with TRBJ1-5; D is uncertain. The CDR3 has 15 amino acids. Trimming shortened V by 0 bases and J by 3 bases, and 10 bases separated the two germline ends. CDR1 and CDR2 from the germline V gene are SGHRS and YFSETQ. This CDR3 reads CASSLDLGHNQPQHF. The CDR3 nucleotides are TGCGCCAGCAGCTTGGATCTGGGCCACAATCAGCCCCAGCATTTT.

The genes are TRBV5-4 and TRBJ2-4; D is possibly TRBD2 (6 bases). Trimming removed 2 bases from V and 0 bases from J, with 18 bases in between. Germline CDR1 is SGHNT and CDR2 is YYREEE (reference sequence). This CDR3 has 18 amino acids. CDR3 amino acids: CASSFVSGGDLAKNIQYF. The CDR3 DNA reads TGTGCCAGCAGCTTCGTTAGCGGAGGGGATCTAGCCAAAAACATTCAGTACTTC. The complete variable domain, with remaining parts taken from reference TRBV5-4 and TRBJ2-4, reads ETGVTQSPTHLIKTRGQQVTLRCSSQSGHNTVSWYQQALGQGPQFIFQYYREEENGRGNFPPRFSGLQFPNYSSELNVNALELDDSALYLCASSFVSGGDLAKNIQYFGAGTRLSVL.